These T cell receptor beta chains were read from a single sample in a study of T cell repertoires in aging, cancer and after chemotherapy. TCRdb passed the multiplex PCR reads through MiXCR, listing each CDR3 protein once. Seen here are thousands of distinct CDR3 sequences, roughly 29% observed once, and the top ten hold approximately 6.9%. Sequenced input: blood. The receptors were gathered from a human donor in good health. Both conserved end residues are part of each CDR3. The order of the fields is D gene, J gene, V gene, clone size, CDR3 protein, CDR3 DNA. A D gene is named only where the DNA matches it firmly. A row's size may be missing; if present it is once, few, many or a size class.

TRBD1 | TRBJ1-4 | TRBV4-2 | . | CASSRQGGGGTNEKLFF | TGTGCCAGCAGCCGACAGGGAGGGGGGGGAACTAATGAAAAACTGTTTTTT
TRBD1 | TRBJ1-5 | TRBV29-1 | . | CSVEIPGGGNQPQHF | TGCAGCGTTGAAATTCCAGGGGGAGGCAATCAGCCCCAGCATTTT
. | TRBJ2-1 | TRBV5-4 | . | CASSSRERVYNEQFF | TGTGCCAGCAGCTCCCGGGAAAGGGTCTACAATGAGCAGTTCTTC
. | TRBJ1-4 | TRBV5-6 | medium-sized | CASITRSFSNEKLFF | TGTGCCAGCATCACACGAAGTTTCTCTAATGAAAAACTGTTTTTT
. | TRBJ2-7 | TRBV7-9 | . | CASSSQGDNTYEQYF | TGTGCCAGCAGCTCCCAAGGAGATAACACCTACGAGCAGTACTTC
TRBD2 | TRBJ2-3 | TRBV12-3/TRBV12-4 | few | CASSVRAGLSTDTQYF | TGTGCCAGCAGTGTGAGAGCGGGGCTGAGCACAGATACGCAGTATTTT
. | TRBJ2-7 | TRBV5-4 | few | CASSPFGTYEQYF | TGTGCCAGCAGCCCCTTCGGGACCTACGAGCAGTACTTC
. | TRBJ2-1 | TRBV6-5 | once | CASRRLTDYNEQFF | TGTGCCAGCCGCCGACTAACGGACTACAATGAGCAGTTCTTC
. | TRBJ1-2 | TRBV6-4 | few | CASSDGEGPSYGYTF | TGTGCCAGCAGTGACGGGGAGGGGCCGTCTTATGGCTACACCTTC
. | TRBJ2-5 | TRBV7-6 | few | CASSEGVNRETQYF | TGTGCCAGCAGCGAAGGAGTTAATCGAGAGACCCAGTACTTC
. | TRBJ1-2 | TRBV27 | medium-sized | CASSPRVGLMDGYTF | TGTGCCAGCAGTCCTCGGGTGGGCTTAATGGACGGCTACACCTTC
. | TRBJ2-7 | TRBV7-9 | few | CASSPGRERGEQYF | TGTGCCAGCAGCCCAGGACGGGAGAGGGGCGAGCAGTACTTC
. | TRBJ2-1 | TRBV6-4 | few | CASSQGERNEQFF | TGTGCCAGCAGCCAGGGAGAGAGGAATGAGCAGTTCTTC
. | TRBJ1-4 | TRBV7-9 | . | CASRALLGTANEKLFF | TGTGCCAGCAGAGCGCTGCTGGGGACCGCTAATGAAAAACTGTTTTTT
TRBD1 | TRBJ1-2 | TRBV6-5 | medium-sized | CASSQGGGYTF | TGTGCCAGCAGTCAGGGGGGTGGCTACACCTTC
TRBD2 | TRBJ2-4 | TRBV11-1 | medium-sized | CASSVPPGGGLAKNIQYF | TGTGCCAGCAGCGTCCCACCGGGCGGGGGGCTCGCCAAAAACATTCAGTACTTC
. | TRBJ2-5 | TRBV19 | . | CASNPGPPGETQYF | TGTGCCAGTAACCCCGGGCCCCCCGGGGAGACCCAGTACTTC
. | TRBJ2-7 | TRBV19 | medium-sized | CASSSPVLGYEQYF | TGTGCCAGTAGTTCACCGGTTCTAGGTTACGAGCAGTACTTC
. | TRBJ1-1 | TRBV15 | few | CAVRVLARGTEAFF | TGTGCCGTTAGGGTTCTGGCGAGGGGGACTGAAGCTTTCTTT
. | TRBJ1-6 | TRBV12-3/TRBV12-4 | few | CASSLGTAGNSPLHF | TGTGCCAGCAGTTTAGGGACGGCGGGCAATTCACCCCTCCACTTT
. | TRBJ1-4 | TRBV7-9 | . | CASSLTVGRPNEKLFF | TGTGCCAGCAGCTTAACCGTGGGCAGGCCTAATGAAAAACTGTTTTTT
TRBD1 | TRBJ1-5 | TRBV6-5 | medium-sized | CASSYSRDRAVGLSNQPQHF | TGTGCCAGCAGTTACTCGCGGGACAGGGCGGTAGGGTTAAGCAATCAGCCCCAGCATTTT
. | TRBJ2-3 | TRBV6-1 | medium-sized | CASSELADTQYF | TGTGCCAGCAGTGAGTTGGCAGATACGCAGTATTTT
. | TRBJ2-2 | TRBV28 | . | CASSGGGAGTGELFF | TGTGCCAGCAGTGGGGGGGGGGCCGGAACCGGGGAGCTGTTTTTT
. | TRBJ1-1 | TRBV30 | . | CAWSYMYTEAFF | TGTGCCTGGAGTTACATGTACACTGAAGCTTTCTTT
. | TRBJ2-1 | TRBV18 | . | CASSLIASYNEQFF | TGTGCCAGCTCACTTATAGCGTCCTACAATGAGCAGTTCTTC
TRBD2 | TRBJ2-5 | TRBV6-5 | medium-sized | CASSRRTSGKETQYF | TGTGCCAGCAGTCGACGGACTAGCGGGAAAGAGACCCAGTACTTC
. | TRBJ1-6 | TRBV11-3 | medium-sized | CASSSVSPGNSPLHF | TGTGCCAGCAGCTCCGTGTCACCCGGCAATTCACCCCTCCACTTT
. | TRBJ2-1 | TRBV15 | medium-sized | CATQGAVSSYNEQFF | TGTGCCACGCAAGGGGCGGTAAGCTCCTACAATGAGCAGTTCTTC
. | TRBJ2-5 | TRBV27 | few | CASSSLGVTETQYF | TGTGCCAGCAGTAGCTTGGGGGTTACGGAGACCCAGTACTTC
. | TRBJ1-2 | TRBV5-6 | . | CASSPSPGTHNYGYTF | TGTGCCAGCAGCCCCAGTCCCGGGACACATAACTATGGCTACACCTTC
TRBD1 | TRBJ2-7 | TRBV12-3/TRBV12-4 | few | CASSSGTGNYEQYF | TGTGCCAGCAGTTCCGGGACAGGGAACTACGAGCAGTACTTC
TRBD2 | TRBJ2-7 | TRBV6-6 | . | CASSFGPGLAGESGYF | TGTGCCAGCAGTTTCGGCCCGGGACTAGCGGGAGAATCAGGGTACTTC
TRBD2 | TRBJ2-1 | TRBV6-2/TRBV6-3 | . | CASSLLSGSSYNEQFF | TGTGCCAGCAGTCTCCTTAGCGGGAGCTCCTACAATGAGCAGTTCTTC
. | TRBJ2-1 | TRBV15 | . | CATSRDRSGRYNEQFF | TGTGCCACCAGCAGAGATAGGAGCGGGCGCTACAATGAGCAGTTCTTC
TRBD1 | TRBJ2-1 | TRBV18 | . | CASSPSLTGGSYNEQFF | TGTGCCAGCTCACCAAGTTTAACAGGGGGGTCCTACAATGAGCAGTTCTTC
TRBD2 | TRBJ2-1 | TRBV29-1 | . | CSARDGTGRLAGEHEQFF | TGCAGTGCTAGAGATGGGACAGGACGACTAGCGGGAGAGCATGAGCAGTTCTTC
TRBD1 | TRBJ2-3 | TRBV7-2 | few | CASSLQGSDTQYF | TGTGCCAGCAGTCTACAGGGGTCAGATACGCAGTATTTT
. | TRBJ1-1 | TRBV27 | few | CASSHGPQAEAFF | TGTGCCAGCAGTCACGGGCCCCAGGCTGAAGCTTTCTTT
. | TRBJ2-7 | TRBV11-2 | few | CASTPPQGSYEQYF | TGTGCCAGCACCCCCCCCCAGGGGTCCTACGAGCAGTACTTC
. | TRBJ1-3 | TRBV6-2/TRBV6-3 | medium-sized | CASSYGDGTSGNTIYF | TGTGCCAGCAGTTATGGGGACGGAACCTCTGGAAACACCATATATTTT
TRBD1 | TRBJ2-5 | TRBV5-1 | . | CASSLGDRGSHSVQYF | TGCGCCAGCAGCTTGGGAGACAGGGGGTCCCACTCCGTCCAGTACTTC
. | TRBJ1-2 | TRBV28 | . | CASRTPEAYGYTF | TGTGCCAGCAGGACCCCTGAGGCCTATGGCTACACCTTC
TRBD1 | TRBJ2-5 | TRBV7-6 | . | CASSMGQYQETQYF | TGTGCCAGCAGCATGGGACAGTACCAAGAGACCCAGTACTTC
. | TRBJ1-4 | TRBV27 | . | CASSLYGGGAEKLFF | TGTGCCAGCAGTTTATATGGGGGGGGGGCTGAAAAACTGTTTTTT
TRBD1 | TRBJ2-1 | TRBV6-1 | . | CASSLTWTGERFNEQFF | TGTGCCAGCAGCCTTACCTGGACAGGGGAAAGGTTCAATGAGCAGTTCTTC
. | TRBJ2-5 | TRBV20-1 | . | CSARERGNSQETQYF | TGCAGTGCTAGAGAGCGAGGGAATAGCCAAGAGACCCAGTACTTC